A selection of T cell receptor beta chains follows, all from one sample in a study of graft-versus-host responses after intestinal transplantation. Produced via immunoSEQ multiplex PCR; TCRdb's table is partial and in-frame only. The sample records 99,000 or so clones, roughly 86% being singletons. The sequenced sample was PBMCs, obtained 255 days after intestinal transplant. The receptor set was obtained from a human patient who received an intestinal transplant, so some T cells may come from the graft donor. The CDR3 runs from the conserved cysteine through the conserved F or W. D genes are given only for firm matches. Size values are once, few and many counts, or a class for expanded clones, and some rows have none.

>.|TRBV19|TRBJ1-1|.
TGTGCCAGTAGTACGCTGACAGGTGAAGCTTTCTTT
CASSTLTGEAFF
>TRBD1|TRBV15|TRBJ1-4|.
TGTGCCACCAGCAGAGATAAGGGACAGGGTAGCGAAAAACTGTTTTTT
CATSRDKGQGSEKLFF
>.|TRBV14|TRBJ2-5|.
TGTGCCAGCAGCCATAAGACCGGTGGGCTCCAAGAGACCCAGTACTTC
CASSHKTGGLQETQYF
>.|TRBV6-8|TRBJ2-7|.
TGTGCCAGCAGTTACTCGAGGGGGGCTGAGTACGAGCAGTACTTC
CASSYSRGAEYEQYF
>.|TRBV9|TRBJ1-4|.
TGTGCCAGCGGGGGGACCGAAGCAACTAATGAAAAACTGTTTTTT
CASGGTEATNEKLFF
>TRBD1|TRBV4-1|TRBJ1-1|.
TGCGCCAGCAGCCAAAACCGGGACAGGGACTTTGAAGCTTTCTTT
CASSQNRDRDFEAFF
>.|TRBV4-2|TRBJ2-1|.
TGTGCCAGCAGCCAAGAGACGGGAGTAGGCAATGAGCAGTTCTTC
CASSQETGVGNEQFF
>.|TRBV7-2|TRBJ2-1|.
TGTGCCAGCAGCCACAAAAGGGTCGGGGGCGCGAATGAGCAGTTCTTC
CASSHKRVGGANEQFF
>.|TRBV2|TRBJ2-7|.
TGTGCCAGCAGTACACTGGGGGGCTCCACCTACGAGCAGTACTTC
CASSTLGGSTYEQYF
>TRBD2|TRBV5-1|TRBJ2-2|.
TGCGCCAGCAGCTTGGTCGCGCTAGCGGGGGCCAAAAACACCGGGGAGCTGTTTTTT
CASSLVALAGAKNTGELFF
>.|TRBV19|TRBJ1-1|.
TGTGCCAGTAGTATAGATCTCTTCGGGAACACTGAAGCTTTCTTT
CASSIDLFGNTEAFF
>.|TRBV30|TRBJ2-2|.
TGTGCCTGGAGTGCAGGACAACTCACCGGGGAGCTGTTTTTT
CAWSAGQLTGELFF
>.|TRBV21-1|TRBJ1-5|.
TGTGCCAGCAGCAAACAAAAGGGGGGCAAGAGGGATCAGCCCCAGCATTTT
CASSKQKGGKRDQPQHF
>.|TRBV21-1|TRBJ2-1|once
TGTGCCAGCAGCATCGACCGGATGGGGCAGGGCGGCGGAAGCTCCTACAATGAGCAGTTCTTC
CASSIDRMGQGGGSSYNEQFF
>TRBD1|TRBV7-9|TRBJ1-1|.
TGTGCCAGCAGCTTGGGAGAACAGGGGAGGGTGACTGAAGCTTTCTTT
CASSLGEQGRVTEAFF
>.|TRBV13|TRBJ2-2|.
TGTGCCAGCAGCTTCCAGGGGAACACCGGGGAGCTGTTTTTT
CASSFQGNTGELFF
>.|TRBV6-5|TRBJ1-3|.
TGTGCCAGCAGTACCACAGGGAGTACTGGAAACACCATATATTTT
CASSTTGSTGNTIYF
>TRBD2|TRBV28|TRBJ2-5|.
TGTGCCAGCAGTCCGGGACTAGCGGGGGGGACCCAGTACTTC
CASSPGLAGGTQYF
>.|TRBV19|TRBJ2-2|.
TGTGCCAGTAGCGAGACGAACACCGGGGAGCTGTTTTTT
CASSETNTGELFF
>.|TRBV6-6|TRBJ1-1|few
TGTGCCAGCAGTTACTCCCGACAGGAGATGAACACTGAAGCTTTCTTT
CASSYSRQEMNTEAFF
>.|TRBV10-3|TRBJ1-3|once
TGTGCCACTTCCTGGGCGGACTCTGGAAACACCATATATTTT
CATSWADSGNTIYF
>.|TRBV28|TRBJ1-4|.
TGTGCCAGCAGCAAGCCGGACGGCGAAAAACTGTTTTTT
CASSKPDGEKLFF
>.|TRBV29-1|TRBJ2-2|.
TGCAGCGTTGGCGGGGCGCAGACCGGGGAGCTGTTTTTT
CSVGGAQTGELFF
>.|TRBV28|TRBJ1-5|few
TGTGCCAGCAGGGCAGGGTCTCAGCCCCAGCATTTT
CASRAGSQPQHF
>TRBD1|TRBV28|TRBJ2-7|.
TGTGCCAGCAGCTCGTGGGACAGGGAGTTATACGAGCAGTACTTC
CASSSWDRELYEQYF
>.|TRBV6-1|TRBJ1-3|.
TGTGCCAGCAGTCCTGACCCCAGCTCTGGAAACACCATATATTTT
CASSPDPSSGNTIYF
>TRBD1|TRBV2|TRBJ2-1|.
TGTGCCAGCAGGACGCCGAGGGACAGGGGGGACAATGAGCAGTTCTTC
CASRTPRDRGDNEQFF
>TRBD1|TRBV6-6|TRBJ1-1|.
TGTGCCAGCAGTACGACAGGGAGTTTGGTCGCTGAAGCTTTCTTT
CASSTTGSLVAEAFF
>TRBD1|TRBV5-6|TRBJ2-6|.
TGTGCCAGCAGCTTGCGGGACAGGGGGCCCCTCTCTGGGGCCAACGTCCTGACTTTC
CASSLRDRGPLSGANVLTF
>TRBD1|TRBV9|TRBJ1-3|.
TGTGCCAGCAGCGTCGCAGATAGGGGGCCCCTCTCTGGAAACACCATATATTTT
CASSVADRGPLSGNTIYF
>.|TRBV7-8|TRBJ1-3|few
TGTGCCAGCAGCTTAGATGGGGGCGTACGAAACACCATATATTTT
CASSLDGGVRNTIYF
>TRBD1|TRBV30|TRBJ2-4|.
TGTGCCTGGAGCGTAAACGAGGGGGCCCTAAACATTCAGTACTTC
CAWSVNEGALNIQYF
>.|TRBV12-5|TRBJ1-1|.
TGTGCTAGTGGTTTATGGGGGGCTAACACTGAAGCTTTCTTT
CASGLWGANTEAFF
>TRBD1|TRBV29-1|TRBJ2-7|.
TGCAGCGTTGACGGGGGACAGGGGAATAGTGAGCAGTACTTC
CSVDGGQGNSEQYF
>TRBD1|TRBV11-2|TRBJ1-2|.
TGTGCCAGCAGCCCATCAGGGGGCTATGGCTACACCTTC
CASSPSGGYGYTF
>TRBD2|TRBV13|TRBJ2-7|.
TGTGCCAGCAGCTCCCATGGAGCGGGGAGCTCCTACGAGCAGTACTTC
CASSSHGAGSSYEQYF
>.|TRBV6-5|TRBJ2-5|.
TGTGCCAGCAGTTATAGGATTGGGGAGACCCAGTACTTC
CASSYRIGETQYF
>.|TRBV28|TRBJ1-6|few
TGTGCCAGCGCAGGTCGGTCCTATAATTCACCCCTCCACTTT
CASAGRSYNSPLHF
>.|TRBV27|TRBJ2-3|.
TGTGCCAGCAGTTTATCTGGCACAGATACGCAGTATTTT
CASSLSGTDTQYF
>.|TRBV29-1|TRBJ2-7|.
TGCAGAGTTGAGGTGGTCGGGAGAAACGAGCAGTACTTC
CRVEVVGRNEQYF
>.|TRBV6-5|TRBJ1-2|.
TGTGCCAGCACCCCGGACCCTAACTATGGCTACACCTTC
CASTPDPNYGYTF
>.|TRBV28|TRBJ1-1|.
TGTGCCAGCAGCCCCGAGGCCGGGGGCAATGAAGCTTTCTTT
CASSPEAGGNEAFF
>.|TRBV30|TRBJ2-5|.
TGTGCCTGGAGCTGGGCAGGGGAGACCCAGTACTTC
CAWSWAGETQYF
>.|TRBV30|TRBJ1-1|.
TGTGCCTGGAGTAGGAACGGGAGAACTGAAGCTTTCTTT
CAWSRNGRTEAFF
>.|TRBV6-1|TRBJ1-2|.
TGTGCCAGTCGAGATTTTTCTGGCTACACCTTC
CASRDFSGYTF
>.|TRBV28|TRBJ2-7|once
TGTGCCAGCACGAGGGCAGGGGAGTACGAGCAGTACTTC
CASTRAGEYEQYF
>.|TRBV5-6|TRBJ2-4|.
TGTGCCAGCAGCTTTACGGGGACTGAGAACATTCAGTACTTC
CASSFTGTENIQYF
>.|TRBV4-1|TRBJ2-3|.
TGCGCCAGCAGCGCCACCGGGGGCCGCACAGATACGCAGTATTTT
CASSATGGRTDTQYF
>TRBD2|TRBV13|TRBJ2-7|.
TGTGCCAGCAGCTTACGCGGGAGTCTTAGAGAGCAGTACTTC
CASSLRGSLREQYF
>TRBD2|TRBV9|TRBJ2-1|.
TGTGCCAGCAGCGTAGGACTAGCGGGGGACAATGAGCAGTTCTTC
CASSVGLAGDNEQFF
>.|TRBV7-9|TRBJ1-2|.
TGTGCCAGCAGCACCCGGGGGCTTGAGGGCTATGGCTACACCTTC
CASSTRGLEGYGYTF
>.|TRBV27|TRBJ2-3|.
TGTGCCAGCCGTCAGGGGCGGACCCGCACAGATACGCAGTATTTT
CASRQGRTRTDTQYF